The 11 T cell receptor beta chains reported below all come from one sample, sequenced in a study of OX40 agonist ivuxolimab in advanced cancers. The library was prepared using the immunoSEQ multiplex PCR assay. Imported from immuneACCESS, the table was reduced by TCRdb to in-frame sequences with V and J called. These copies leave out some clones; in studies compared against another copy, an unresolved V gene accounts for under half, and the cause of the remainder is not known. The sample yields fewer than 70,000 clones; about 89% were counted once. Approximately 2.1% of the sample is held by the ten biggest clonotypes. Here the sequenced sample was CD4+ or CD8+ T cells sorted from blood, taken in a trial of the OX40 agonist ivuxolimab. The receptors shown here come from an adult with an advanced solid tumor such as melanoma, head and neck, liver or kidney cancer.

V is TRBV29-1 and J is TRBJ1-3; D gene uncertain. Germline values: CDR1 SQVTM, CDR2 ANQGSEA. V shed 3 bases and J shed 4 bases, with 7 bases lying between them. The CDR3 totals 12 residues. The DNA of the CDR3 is TGCAGCGTTGATCCCGGGGGAAACACCATATATTTT. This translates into CSVDPGGNTIYF.

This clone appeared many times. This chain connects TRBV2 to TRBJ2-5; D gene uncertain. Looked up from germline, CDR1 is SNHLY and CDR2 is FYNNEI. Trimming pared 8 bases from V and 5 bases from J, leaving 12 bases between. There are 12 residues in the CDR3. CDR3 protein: CASQPAGETQYF. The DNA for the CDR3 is TGTGCCAGCCAACCTGCTGGGGAGACCCAGTACTTC.

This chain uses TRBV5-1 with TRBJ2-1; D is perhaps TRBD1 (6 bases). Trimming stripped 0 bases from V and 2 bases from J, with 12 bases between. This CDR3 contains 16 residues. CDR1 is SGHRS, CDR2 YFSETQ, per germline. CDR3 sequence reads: CASSLGIQGAYNEQFF. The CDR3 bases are TGCGCCAGCAGCTTGGGAATACAGGGAGCCTACAATGAGCAGTTCTTC.

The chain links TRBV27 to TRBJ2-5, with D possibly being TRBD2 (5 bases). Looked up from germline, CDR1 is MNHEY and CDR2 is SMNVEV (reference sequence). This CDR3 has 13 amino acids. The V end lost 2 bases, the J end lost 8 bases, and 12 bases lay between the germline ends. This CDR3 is CASSLGRRDTQYF. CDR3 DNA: TGTGCCAGCAGTTTAGGGAGAAGAGATACCCAGTACTTC.

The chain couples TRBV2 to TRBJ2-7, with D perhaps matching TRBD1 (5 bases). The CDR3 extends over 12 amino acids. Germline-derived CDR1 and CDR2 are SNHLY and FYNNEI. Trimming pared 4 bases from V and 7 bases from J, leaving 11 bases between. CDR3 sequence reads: CASSVQAREQYF. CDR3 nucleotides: TGTGCCAGCAGTGTACAGGCGCGGGAGCAGTACTTC.

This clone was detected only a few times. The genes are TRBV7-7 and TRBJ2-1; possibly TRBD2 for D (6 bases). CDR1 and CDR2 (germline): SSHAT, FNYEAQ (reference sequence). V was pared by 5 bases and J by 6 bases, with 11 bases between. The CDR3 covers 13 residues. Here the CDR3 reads CASSIGGVNEQFF. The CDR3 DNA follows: TGTGCCAGCAGCATCGGGGGAGTCAATGAGCAGTTCTTC.

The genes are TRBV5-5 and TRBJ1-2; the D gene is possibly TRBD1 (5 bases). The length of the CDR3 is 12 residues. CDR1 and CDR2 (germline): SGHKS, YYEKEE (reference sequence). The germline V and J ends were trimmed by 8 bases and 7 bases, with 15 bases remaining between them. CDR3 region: CASTVGASGYTF. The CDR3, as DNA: TGTGCCAGTACAGTTGGGGCGTCTGGCTACACCTTC.

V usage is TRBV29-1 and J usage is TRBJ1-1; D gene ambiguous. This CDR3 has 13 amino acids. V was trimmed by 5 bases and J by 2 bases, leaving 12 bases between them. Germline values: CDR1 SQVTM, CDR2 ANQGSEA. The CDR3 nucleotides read TGCAGCGTTCAGTTAGCCACCAACACTGAAGCTTTCTTT. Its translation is CSVQLATNTEAFF.

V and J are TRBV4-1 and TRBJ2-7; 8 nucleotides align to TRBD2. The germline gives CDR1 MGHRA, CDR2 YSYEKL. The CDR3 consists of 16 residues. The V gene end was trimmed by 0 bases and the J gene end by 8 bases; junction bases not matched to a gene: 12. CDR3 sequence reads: CASSQEGLGGTIQQYF. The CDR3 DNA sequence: TGCGCCAGCAGCCAAGAGGGACTAGGAGGGACTATTCAGCAGTACTTC.

In DNA, the CDR3 is TGCGCCAGCAGCCCTGGGTTCTATGGCTACACCTTC. It encodes CASSPGFYGYTF. V and J are TRBV5-1 and TRBJ1-2; D is ambiguous. Germline V gene sequence: CDR1 SGHRS, CDR2 YFSETQ. Between the trimmed V and J ends, which lost 4 bases and 4 bases, there was a span of 8 bases. The length of the CDR3 is 12 residues.

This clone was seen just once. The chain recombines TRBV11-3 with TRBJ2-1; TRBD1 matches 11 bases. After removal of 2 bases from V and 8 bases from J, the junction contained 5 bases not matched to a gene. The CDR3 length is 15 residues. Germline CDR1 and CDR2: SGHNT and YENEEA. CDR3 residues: CASSLSRTGGDEQFF. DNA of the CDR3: TGTGCCAGCAGCTTATCCCGGACAGGGGGCGATGAGCAGTTCTTC. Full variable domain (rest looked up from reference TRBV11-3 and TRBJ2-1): EAGVVQSPRYKIIEKKQPVAFWCNPISGHNTLYWYLQNLGQGPELLIRYENEEAVDDSQLPKDRFSAERLKGVDSTLKIQPAELGDSAVYLCASSLSRTGGDEQFFGPGTRLTVL.